The subject of this entry is one TCR beta chain. Antigen specificity is unknown. The data stem from a study of cytomegalovirus exposure and HLA in healthy donors. Study-level background: HLA-typed donors contributed 65 million to 95 million unique TCRs, which were held in an early data release. Study observations and caveats: The dataset shows that most TCR sequences were rare, while some public TCRs occurred in many donors. A later analysis showed that HLA-associated TCR beta chains had undergone more clonal expansion than equally common others. In all likelihood, a cluster of highly shared sequence variants was a sequencing artifact.

PCR was performed using 60 Vbeta and 13 Jbeta primers. The repertoire was sequenced with immunoSEQ multiplex PCR; TCRdb's copy has only in-frame clones and lacks some. Altogether over 150,000 clones are present, 84% being singletons, with the ten largest covering 0.38%. Deletions cut 5 bases from V and 2 bases from J, with 9 bases between. Germline CDR1 and CDR2: SEHNR and FQNEAQ (reference sequence). The CDR3 is 13 amino acids. Sample: PBMCs. The TCR was taken from a boy under 10 years old in good health and CMV-seronegative. The gene calls are TRBV7-9 and TRBJ1-2; tentatively, D is TRBD1 (6 bases). CDR3 bases: TGTGCCAGCAGCCCGACAGGCAACTATGGCTACACCTTC. It is translated as CASSPTGNYGYTF.